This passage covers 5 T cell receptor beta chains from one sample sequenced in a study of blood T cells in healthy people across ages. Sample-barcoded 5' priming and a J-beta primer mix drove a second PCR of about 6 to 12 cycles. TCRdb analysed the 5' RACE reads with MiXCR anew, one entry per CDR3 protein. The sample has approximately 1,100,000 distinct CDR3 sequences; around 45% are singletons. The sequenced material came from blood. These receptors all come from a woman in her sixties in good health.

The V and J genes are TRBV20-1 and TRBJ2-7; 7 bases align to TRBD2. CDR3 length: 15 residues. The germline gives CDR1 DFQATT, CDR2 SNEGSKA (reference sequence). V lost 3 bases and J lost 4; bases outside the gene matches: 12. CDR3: CSASTTSTVLYEQYF. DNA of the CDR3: TGCAGTGCTAGCACGACTAGCACGGTGTTGTACGAGCAGTACTTC.

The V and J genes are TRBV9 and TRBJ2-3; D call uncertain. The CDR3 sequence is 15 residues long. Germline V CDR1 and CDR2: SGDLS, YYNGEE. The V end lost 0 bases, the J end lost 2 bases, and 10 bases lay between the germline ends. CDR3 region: CASSVGGEFTDTQYF. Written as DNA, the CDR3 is TGTGCCAGCAGCGTAGGTGGCGAATTCACAGATACGCAGTATTTT.

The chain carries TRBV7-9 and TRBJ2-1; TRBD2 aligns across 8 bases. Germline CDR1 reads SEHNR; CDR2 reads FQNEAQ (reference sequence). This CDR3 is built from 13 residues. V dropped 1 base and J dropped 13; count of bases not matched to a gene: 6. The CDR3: CASSLVGRVDQFF. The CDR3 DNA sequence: TGTGCCAGCAGCTTAGTCGGGAGGGTTGACCAGTTCTTC.

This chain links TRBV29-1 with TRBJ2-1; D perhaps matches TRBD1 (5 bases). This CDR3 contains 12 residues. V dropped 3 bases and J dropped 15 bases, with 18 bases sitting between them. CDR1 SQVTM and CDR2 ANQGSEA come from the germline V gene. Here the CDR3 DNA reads TGCAGCGTTGATCAGGGCGAACGAGCGAGGTTCTTC. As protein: CSVDQGERARFF.

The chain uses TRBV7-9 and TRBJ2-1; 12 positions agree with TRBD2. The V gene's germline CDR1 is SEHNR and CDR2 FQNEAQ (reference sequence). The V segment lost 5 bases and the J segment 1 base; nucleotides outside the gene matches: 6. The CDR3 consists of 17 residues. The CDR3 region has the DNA TGTGCCAGCAGCCCCCCACTAGCGGGAGGATCCTACAATGAGCAGTTCTTC. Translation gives CASSPPLAGGSYNEQFF.